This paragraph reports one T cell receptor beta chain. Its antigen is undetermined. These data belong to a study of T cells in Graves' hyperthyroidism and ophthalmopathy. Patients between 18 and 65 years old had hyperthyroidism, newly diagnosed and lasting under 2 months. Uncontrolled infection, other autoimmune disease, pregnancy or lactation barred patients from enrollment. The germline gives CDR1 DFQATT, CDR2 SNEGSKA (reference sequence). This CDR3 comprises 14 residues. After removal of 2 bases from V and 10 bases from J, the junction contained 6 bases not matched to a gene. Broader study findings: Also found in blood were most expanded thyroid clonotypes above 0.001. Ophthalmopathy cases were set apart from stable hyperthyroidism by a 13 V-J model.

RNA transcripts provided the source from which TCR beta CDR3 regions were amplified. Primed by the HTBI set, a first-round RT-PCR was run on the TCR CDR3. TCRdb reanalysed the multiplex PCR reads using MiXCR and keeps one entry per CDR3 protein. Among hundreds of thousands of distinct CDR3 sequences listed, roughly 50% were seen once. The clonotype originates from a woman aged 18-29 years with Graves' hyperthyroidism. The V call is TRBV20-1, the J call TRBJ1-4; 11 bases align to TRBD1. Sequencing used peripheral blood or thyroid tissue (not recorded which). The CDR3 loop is CSARRTGGVGKLFF. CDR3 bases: TGCAGTGCTAGAAGGACAGGGGGCGTCGGAAAACTGTTTTTT.